This TCR beta chain was profiled in a study of CD8+CD57+ T cells in acquired aplastic anemia. The wider study: Sorted CD4+ and CD8+ cell DNA averaged roughly 3.2 ug. Mean read depth for CD4+ cells from healthy donors was around 11 million. General study points: The study found no significant CD8+ Simpson's diversity difference between patients and controls.

Concerning this clonotype itself: Its specificity is not known.

V lost 3 bases and J lost 4, with 16 bases in between. The CDR3 spans 15 residues. Germline V gene lookup returns CDR1 DFQATT and CDR2 SNEGSKA (reference sequence). The template for TCR beta VDJ and CDR3 sequence profiling was genomic DNA. TCRdb itself ran the reads through MiXCR, one entry per CDR3 protein. The table has hundreds of thousands of distinct CDR3 sequences, about two thirds seen once; the top ten hold under 5%. The specimen was sorted CD4+, CD8+, or CD8+CD57+ T cells (not recorded which) from PBMCs. This chain uses TRBV20-1 with TRBJ2-1, with D unresolved. The sequence was obtained from a human donor in good health, serving as a control. In DNA, the CDR3 is TGCAGTGCTAGGAAGCACACCGAAGGATACAATGAGCAGTTCTTC. Its protein product is CSARKHTEGYNEQFF.